This TCR beta chain came from a study of blood T cell repertoires in COVID-19. Study information: Some COVID-19 samples were acute and others convalescent; all came from the United States, Italy and Spain. From T cells, B-cell-depleted T cells, or PBMCs came the material, which was cDNA or gDNA.

Original processing notes: Estimates of nucleated cell counts were drawn from the amplification of reference gene primers. The data were produced by immunoSEQ multiplex PCR, yet TCRdb's version contains in-frame clones alone and is incomplete. Clone size and the V and J calls come from that table; the DNA yielded D and trimming. The data show hundreds of thousands of clones, around 90% seen once. While infection was still active, Seattle patients were enrolled and then followed longitudinally. Germline CDR1 and CDR2: LGHNA and YNFKEQ. With V trimmed by 3 bases and J by 2 bases, 9 bases remained unmatched. The CDR3 runs to 17 residues.

The clonotype was recovered from a man aged 18 to 29 with COVID-19, enrolled during active disease. The chain combines TRBV4-2 with TRBJ2-3, with 9 bases that match TRBD1. Material for sequencing was peripheral blood. CDR3 nucleotides: TGTGCCAGCAGCCAGTATGTGGGACAGGGAACCACAGATACGCAGTATTTT. Translation: CASSQYVGQGTTDTQYF.